Below are 5 T cell receptor beta chains sequenced from a single sample in a study of blood T cells in healthy people across ages. Combining a sample-barcoded 5' primer with a J-beta primer mix, a second PCR ran for roughly 7 to 12 cycles. TCRdb reprocessed the 5' RACE reads via MiXCR and lists one record per CDR3 protein. The table shows 1.6 million or so distinct CDR3 sequences, with 30% to 40% occurring only once. The sample consisted of blood. All receptors come from a woman aged 25 to 45 in good health.

V gene TRBV28 combines with J gene TRBJ2-5, with 13 bases aligning to TRBD2. Losses at the gene ends were 2 bases for V and 2 bases for J; bases not matched to a gene: 2. This CDR3 is 16 amino acids long. Germline V gene lookup returns CDR1 MDHEN and CDR2 SYDVKM. CDR3 in DNA: TGTGCCAGCAGTTTAATACTAGCGGGGGGGCAAGAGACCCAGTACTTC. It is translated as CASSLILAGGQETQYF.

The chain combines TRBV5-1 with TRBJ2-5; possibly TRBD2 for D (6 bases). Deletions cut 4 bases from V and 11 bases from J, with 21 bases between. This CDR3 comprises 14 residues. Germline assignment: CDR1 SGHRS and CDR2 YFSETQ. Here the CDR3 DNA reads TGCGCCAGCAGCCCCGGGACTGGGGTTGAGGAGCAGTACTTC. Amino acids: CASSPGTGVEEQYF.

In its sample, this clonotype was seen a few times. The CDR3 DNA reads TGTGCCAGCAGCGCCCCGGGGCTTACCTACGAGCAGTACTTC. Translating it yields CASSAPGLTYEQYF. The chain joins TRBV3-1 to TRBJ2-7; D tentatively reads TRBD1 or TRBD2 (5 bases each). Trimming removed 5 bases from V and 2 bases from J, with 13 bases in between. The CDR3 is 14 residues long. Germline lookup yields CDR1 LGHDT and CDR2 YNNKEL (reference sequence).

The V call is TRBV7-3, the J call TRBJ2-7; maybe TRBD2 (6 bases). The CDR3 has 15 amino acids. Per germline, CDR1 SGHTA and CDR2 FQGTGA. The V and J ends lost 3 bases and 5 bases respectively, with 17 bases between them. This CDR3 is CASSLGEVPYDEQYF. DNA for the CDR3: TGTGCCAGCAGCTTGGGGGAGGTCCCCTACGACGAGCAGTACTTC.

The V call is TRBV11-2, the J call TRBJ1-1; unclear D gene. V was trimmed by 5 bases and J by 2 bases, leaving 12 bases between them. CDR3 length: 14 amino acids. Germline V lookup: CDR1 SGHAT, CDR2 FQNNGV. The CDR3 loop is CASSKEGLNTEAFF. The CDR3 bases are TGTGCCAGCAGCAAGGAAGGGTTAAACACTGAAGCTTTCTTT.